The 5 T cell receptor beta chains below were found in one sample sequenced in a study of blood T cell repertoires in COVID-19. TCRdb's table, derived via immunoSEQ multiplex PCR, lists solely in-frame clones and lacks some. The table has 180,000 or so clones, approximately 85% seen once; the top ten hold 9.8%. Sequences were obtained from peripheral blood. Receptors were obtained from a woman of 80 years or more with acute or convalescent COVID-19.

The CDR3 loop reads CASSKTSGRSTDTQYF. The CDR3 DNA reads TGTGCCAGCAGTAAGACTAGCGGGAGAAGCACAGATACGCAGTATTTT. The chain links TRBV27 to TRBJ2-3, with TRBD2 matching 12 bases. V was clipped by 5 bases and J by 0 bases; unmatched bases: 3. The V gene's germline CDR1 is MNHEY and CDR2 SMNVEV (reference sequence). CDR3 length: 16 amino acids.

This clone was recorded a few times. The rearrangement links TRBV18 to TRBJ1-1; D gene unclear. The CDR3 covers 13 residues. Germline assignment: CDR1 KGHSH and CDR2 LQKENI. The germline V and J ends were trimmed by 0 bases and 8 bases, with 10 bases remaining between them. The CDR3 DNA follows: TGTGCCAGCTCACCACCGTGGCAAAACGAAGCTTTCTTT. Translating it yields CASSPPWQNEAFF.

The chain joins TRBV24-1 to TRBJ1-2; 8 bases line up with TRBD1. J lost 8 bases, V lost 3 bases, and 7 bases had no gene match. CDR1 is KGHDR, CDR2 SFDVKD, per germline. This CDR3 has 14 amino acids. The CDR3 coding sequence is TGTGCCACCAGTGATGCGGGACAGGCGGGCGGCTACACCTTC. Protein: CATSDAGQAGGYTF.

V gene TRBV2 combines with J gene TRBJ2-5; TRBD2 might be the D (6 bases). CDR3 length: 15 residues. Germline CDR1 and CDR2: SNHLY and FYNNEI. The V gene lost 4 bases and the J gene lost 5 bases, with 17 bases spanning the gap. The DNA of the CDR3 is TGTGCCAGCAGTGGAAGGACTAACGTCGAGGAGACCCAGTACTTC. Its protein is CASSGRTNVEETQYF.

The V call is TRBV29-1, the J call TRBJ1-3; TRBD1 matches at 7 bases. Germline V gene lookup returns CDR1 SQVTM and CDR2 ANQGSEA. CDR3 length equals 14 residues. The ends lost 7 bases at V and 0 bases at J; junction bases unmatched: 6. The CDR3 region has the DNA TGCAGCGCCGAGACAGGGTTCTCTGGAAACACCATATATTTT. It encodes CSAETGFSGNTIYF.